This is a list of T cell receptor beta chains from one sample in a study of identical twins. TCRdb processed the 5' RACE reads anew with MiXCR; each CDR3 protein has one entry. This sample has roughly 690,000 distinct CDR3 sequences; roughly 20% occur once, and the top ten carry approximately 4.3%. These data were also filed under a second study, of T cells expressing NK-cell markers.

Sequencing was performed on PBMCs. These receptors were collected from a woman under 30 in good health. Each CDR3 is given with its conserved first and last residue. The order of the fields is V gene, clone size, D gene, J gene, CDR3 DNA, CDR3 protein. The D gene is left open where the match is weak. Not every row has a clone size; where given, it reads once, few, many or a size class.

TRBV10-3	-	-	TRBJ2-3	TGTGCCATCAGTGGTAGCGCTAAGGGGCCGGATACGCAGTATTTT	CAISGSAKGPDTQYF
TRBV20-1	-	-	TRBJ1-1	TGCAGTGCCGGACCTAGGGGTGGGAACACTGAAGCTTTCTTT	CSAGPRGGNTEAFF
TRBV2	few	TRBD1	TRBJ2-7	TGTGCCAGTGGACAGGGGGTCTACGAGCAGTACTTC	CASGQGVYEQYF
TRBV12-3/TRBV12-4	-	TRBD1	TRBJ2-7	TGTGCCAGCAGCCCTGGACAGGGGGATTTCTACGAGCAGTACTTC	CASSPGQGDFYEQYF
TRBV12-3/TRBV12-4	few	TRBD1	TRBJ1-2	TGTGCCAGCAACAGGGGGAATGGCTACACCTTC	CASNRGNGYTF
TRBV29-1	-	-	TRBJ1-2	TGCAGCGTTGAAGGGCCTCCCCCGGGCACCTTC	CSVEGPPPGTF
TRBV12-3/TRBV12-4	few	-	TRBJ1-2	TGTGCCAGCAGTTTCATGGAGCAGACTTATGGCTACACCTTC	CASSFMEQTYGYTF
TRBV5-1	-	-	TRBJ1-2	TGCGCCAGCAGCTTGGAAGGTTTTGATGGCTACACCTTC	CASSLEGFDGYTF
TRBV20-1	-	-	TRBJ2-1	TGCAGTGCAGGGAAGACATTCGACAATGAGCAGTTCTTC	CSAGKTFDNEQFF
TRBV6-5	-	-	TRBJ1-1	TGTGCCAGCAGGTCTCGACAGCTGGTCATGAACACTGAAGCTTTCTTT	CASRSRQLVMNTEAFF
TRBV5-1	-	TRBD2	TRBJ2-7	TGCGCCAGCAGCTTGGCCCGCGGGGGTACCTACGAGCAGTACTTC	CASSLARGGTYEQYF
TRBV6-5	few	TRBD1	TRBJ2-1	TGTGCCAGCAGTTACTTCCGGACAGGATCGAATGAGCAGTTCTTC	CASSYFRTGSNEQFF
TRBV11-2	-	TRBD2	TRBJ2-3	TGTGCCAGCAGCTCAGGGACTAGCGGGAGATTGGGAACAGATACGCAGTATTTT	CASSSGTSGRLGTDTQYF
TRBV9	few	-	TRBJ2-1	TGTGCCAGCAGCCCCTCCTCCCGGAACAATGAGCAGTTCTTC	CASSPSSRNNEQFF
TRBV9	-	-	TRBJ2-2	TGTGCCAGCAGCGTTACACAGCGGGCCGGGGAGCTGTTTTTT	CASSVTQRAGELFF
TRBV29-1	-	-	TRBJ2-5	TGCAGCGTACAGGGCCACCAAGAGACCCAGTACTTC	CSVQGHQETQYF
TRBV7-2	many	-	TRBJ2-5	TGTGCCAGCAGCAGCTACCTCCGGGAGACCCAGTACTTC	CASSSYLRETQYF
TRBV10-3	-	-	TRBJ2-7	TGTGCCATCAGTGAGTCGGGGGATTCCTACGAGCAGTACTTC	CAISESGDSYEQYF
TRBV20-1	few	-	TRBJ2-3	TGCAGTGCTTACGAAAGGGGTACAGATACGCAGTATTTT	CSAYERGTDTQYF
TRBV10-3	-	-	TRBJ1-2	TGTGCCATCAGTGAGGGTACAGGACCTATGGGCTACACCTTC	CAISEGTGPMGYTF
TRBV6-5	-	-	TRBJ1-2	TGTGCCAGCAGTTACGAGGGTTTGGTTTATGGCTACACCTTC	CASSYEGLVYGYTF
TRBV5-1	few	-	TRBJ2-3	TGTGCCAGCAGTTCCTTAGGTTCCACAGATACGCAGTATTTT	CASSSLGSTDTQYF
TRBV7-9	few	-	TRBJ2-4	TGTGCCAGCAGCTTCTCGGGGGGCAGGGACATTCAGTACTTC	CASSFSGGRDIQYF
TRBV5-6	once	-	TRBJ2-7	TGTGCCAGCAGCTTGGGGAACTACAAGCAGTACTTC	CASSLGNYKQYF
TRBV6-1	-	TRBD1	TRBJ1-5	TGTGCCAGCAGCCGCACCGGACAGGGCGGTCAGCCCCAGCATTTT	CASSRTGQGGQPQHF
TRBV7-3	once	-	TRBJ1-6	TGTGCCAGCAGCTTCGGTGGTTGGAATTCACCCCTCCACTTT	CASSFGGWNSPLHF
TRBV9	many	-	TRBJ1-1	TGTGCCAGCAGCGTAGAAGGGCAGATTATGAACACTGAAGCTTTCTTT	CASSVEGQIMNTEAFF
TRBV7-8	-	-	TRBJ2-3	TGTGCCAGCAGCTCCTGGACGGAAGCGCCCACAGATACGCAGTATTTT	CASSSWTEAPTDTQYF
TRBV6-6	few	-	TRBJ2-7	TGTGCCAGCGCCCAGGGTAGCAACGAGCAGTACTTC	CASAQGSNEQYF
TRBV9	-	TRBD1	TRBJ1-2	TGTGCCAGCAGCCCGCGGGACCGGACAGGGGGCGGCTATGGCTACACCTTC	CASSPRDRTGGGYGYTF
TRBV20-1	few	-	TRBJ2-7	TGCAGTGCTAAAGTTGACAGGCTCTACGAGCAGTACTTC	CSAKVDRLYEQYF